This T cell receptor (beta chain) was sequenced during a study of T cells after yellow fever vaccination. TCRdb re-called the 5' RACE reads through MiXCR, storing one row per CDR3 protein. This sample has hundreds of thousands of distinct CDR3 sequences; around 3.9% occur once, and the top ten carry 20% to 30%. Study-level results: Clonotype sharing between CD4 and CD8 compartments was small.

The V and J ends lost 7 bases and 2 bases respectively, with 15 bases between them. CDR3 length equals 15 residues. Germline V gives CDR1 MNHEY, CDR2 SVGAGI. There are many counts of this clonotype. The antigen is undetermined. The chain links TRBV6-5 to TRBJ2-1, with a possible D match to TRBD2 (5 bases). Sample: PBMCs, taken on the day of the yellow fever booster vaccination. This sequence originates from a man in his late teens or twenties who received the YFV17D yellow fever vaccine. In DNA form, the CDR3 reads TGTGCCAGCACCACTTCGAGGCGGGCCTACAATGAGCAGTTCTTC. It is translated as CASTTSRRAYNEQFF.